Presented here are 22 T cell receptor beta chains from one specimen sequenced in a study of blood T cell repertoires in COVID-19. Produced via immunoSEQ multiplex PCR; TCRdb's table is partial and in-frame only. The table shows 200,000 to 300,000 clones, with under 90% occurring only once. Sequencing was done on a sample of peripheral blood. The receptors here all came from a human donor in a cohort sampled during active COVID-19.

In this sample, this clone turned up a few times. The V gene is TRBV5-6, the J gene TRBJ2-4, with a weak D call TRBD1 (7 bases). Germline CDR1 reads SGHDT; CDR2 reads YYEEEE. V dropped 4 bases and J dropped 0 bases, with 14 bases sitting between them. The CDR3 has 16 amino acids. CDR3 amino acids: CASSKAGGLAKNIQYF. CDR3 bases: TGTGCCAGCAGCAAGGCAGGGGGGCTAGCCAAAAACATTCAGTACTTC.

The chain combines TRBV28 with TRBJ2-5; 8 bases agree with TRBD1. CDR1 is MDHEN and CDR2 is SYDVKM in the germline V gene. This CDR3 has 14 amino acids. J gave up 1 base and V 6 bases, and 4 bases lay outside the gene matches. The CDR3 reads CASSDRGGQETQYF. The CDR3 coding sequence is TGTGCCAGCAGCGACAGGGGAGGCCAAGAGACCCAGTACTTC.

The J gene is TRBJ2-7, the V gene TRBV6-2 or TRBV6-3; D not certain. V lost 2 bases, J lost 3 bases, and 5 bases lay in between. The germline V gene encodes CDR1 MNHEY and CDR2 SVGEGT. The CDR3 spans 12 residues. The CDR3 sequence is CASSYPYYEQYF. CDR3 bases: TGTGCCAGCAGTTACCCGTACTACGAGCAGTACTTC.

The rearrangement joins TRBV28 to TRBJ2-5; 8 bases map to TRBD2. Germline trimming cut 7 bases from V and 5 bases from J; bases unmatched to any gene: 15. The CDR3 has 16 residues. CDR1 is MDHEN, CDR2 SYDVKM, per germline. CDR3 in DNA: TGTGCCAGCAATCGAATTGACGGGGGGGCCGAGGAGACCCAGTACTTC. It yields the protein CASNRIDGGAEETQYF.

V is TRBV6-5 and J is TRBJ1-2, with a tentative D call TRBD1 (6 bases). Germline CDR1 is MNHEY and CDR2 is SVGAGI. This CDR3 is 13 amino acids long. With 6 bases removed from V and 4 bases from J, the gap between germline ends came to 12 bases. The CDR3 nucleotides are TGTGCCAGCAGCCGACAGGCCGGCTATGGCTACACCTTC. Its protein product is CASSRQAGYGYTF.

Only a few counts were recorded for this clone. The V and J genes are TRBV7-2 and TRBJ2-3; D is perhaps TRBD1 (6 bases). Trimming removed 5 bases at V and 1 base at J, with 16 bases between. CDR3 length: 16 residues. Germline CDR1 is SGHTA and CDR2 is FQGNSA. The CDR3 loop reads CASSINRVGGTDTQYF. The CDR3, as DNA: TGTGCCAGCAGCATAAACAGGGTTGGTGGCACAGATACGCAGTATTTT.

V usage is TRBV27 and J usage is TRBJ1-5; D not certain. Trimming shortened V by 2 bases and J by 0 bases, and 11 bases separated the two germline ends. In germline, CDR1 is MNHEY, CDR2 SMNVEV (reference sequence). This CDR3 region has 16 residues. This CDR3 reads CASSLMGRFSNQPQHF. The CDR3 DNA reads as TGTGCCAGCAGTTTAATGGGCAGGTTTAGCAATCAGCCCCAGCATTTT.

Notes on this clone: Other nucleotide sequences from this sample produce the same CDR3. CDR3 coding DNA: TGTGCCAGCAGTTACTGGGGCCCACAGGGGGCTTTCGGCTACACCTTC. Translating it yields CASSYWGPQGAFGYTF. V and J are TRBV6-5 and TRBJ1-2, with 9 bases fitting TRBD1. Germline CDR1 is MNHEY and CDR2 is SVGAGI. The trim removed 1 base at V and 8 bases at J, leaving 11 bases unmatched. The CDR3 is 16 residues long.

This rearrangement joins TRBV6-5 to TRBJ1-1, with TRBD1 matching over 7 bases. The trim removed 4 bases at V and 4 bases at J, leaving 3 bases unmatched. Germline CDR1 and CDR2: MNHEY and SVGAGI. The CDR3 extends over 13 amino acids. Here the CDR3 reads CASSFNRGTEAFF. As DNA, the CDR3 is TGTGCCAGCAGTTTTAACAGGGGCACTGAAGCTTTCTTT.

This rearrangement joins TRBV18 to TRBJ2-7; the match to TRBD2 covers 7 bases. Losses at the gene ends were 4 bases for V and 6 bases for J; bases not matched to a gene: 9. The CDR3 length is 14 residues. Germline lookup yields CDR1 KGHSH and CDR2 LQKENI. In nucleotides, the CDR3 is TGTGCCAGCTCACGCGACGGCGGGAGCGGCGAGCAGTACTTC. This gives the protein CASSRDGGSGEQYF.

The chain carries TRBV2 and TRBJ2-2, with a tentative D call TRBD1 (5 bases). The ends were cut back, 1 base at V and 3 bases at J, with 6 bases in the middle. The CDR3 has 14 amino acids. CDR1 SNHLY and CDR2 FYNNEI come from the germline V gene. CDR3 bases: TGTGCCAGCAGTGAAGAGGGGCACACCGGGGAGCTGTTTTTT. It is translated as CASSEEGHTGELFF. The full variable domain, with the rest looked up from reference TRBV2 and TRBJ2-2, is EPEVTQTPSHQVTQMGQEVILRCVPISNHLYFYWYRQILGQKVEFLVSFYNNEISEKSEIFDDQFSVERPDGSNFTLKIRSTKLEDSAMYFCASSEEGHTGELFFGEGSRLTVL.

The chain recombines TRBV9 with TRBJ2-2, with unresolved D. The germline CDR1 and CDR2 sequences are SGDLS and YYNGEE. CDR3 length: 17 residues. V lost 1 base, J lost 0 bases, and 13 bases lay in between. For the CDR3, the DNA is TGTGCCAGCAGCGTATCGGTAGGAGCGACGAACACCGGGGAGCTGTTTTTT. This codes for CASSVSVGATNTGELFF.

The rearrangement links TRBV28 to TRBJ1-1, with D hard to call. Germline V CDR1 and CDR2: MDHEN, SYDVKM. CDR3 length equals 17 residues. V shed 3 bases and J shed 0 bases, with 17 bases lying between them. This CDR3 reads CASSFPLRGIMNTEAFF. For the CDR3, the DNA is TGTGCCAGCAGTTTCCCCCTCAGAGGGATTATGAACACTGAAGCTTTCTTT. Using reference TRBV28 and TRBJ1-1 for the parts outside the CDR3, the full variable domain is DVKVTQSSRYLVKRTGEKVFLECVQDMDHENMFWYRQDPGLGLRLIYFSYDVKMKEKGDIPEGYSVSREKKERFSLILESASTNQTSMYLCASSFPLRGIMNTEAFFGQGTRLTVV.

V and J are TRBV10-3 and TRBJ1-1; TRBD1 agrees at 10 bases. This CDR3 contains 14 residues. Trimming removed 10 bases from V and 5 bases from J; junction bases left unmatched: 10. CDR1 and CDR2 (germline): ENHRY, SYGVKD. CDR3 amino acids: CASHGQGVGTEAFF. CDR3 coding DNA: TGTGCCAGCCATGGACAGGGGGTAGGGACTGAAGCTTTCTTT.

The CDR3 reads CASSPRLAGVETQYF. DNA of the CDR3: TGTGCCAGCAGCCCTAGACTAGCGGGAGTTGAGACCCAGTACTTC. The gene calls are TRBV6-6 and TRBJ2-5; the match to TRBD2 covers 12 bases. This CDR3 contains 15 residues. Germline CDR1 MNHNY, CDR2 SVGAGI (reference sequence). The J segment lost 5 bases and the V segment lost 6 bases, leaving 7 bases of the junction unmatched.

The CDR3 DNA sequence: TGTGCCAGCAGTTCAACTAGCGGGCAGCAGTTCTTC. Translated, it gives CASSSTSGQQFF. The rearrangement uses TRBV12-3 or TRBV12-4 and TRBJ2-1, with 9 bases identical to TRBD2. The CDR3 sequence is 12 residues long. V shed 4 bases and J 11 bases; nucleotides not matched to a gene: 3.

This clone appeared a few times. The J gene is TRBJ1-1, the V gene TRBV29-1; D gene ambiguous. CDR1 SQVTM and CDR2 ANQGSEA come from the germline V gene. The CDR3 is 11 amino acids. The V end was cut by 1 base, the J end by 8 bases, with 8 bases between. Here the CDR3 reads CSVEAEGEAFF. Here the CDR3 DNA reads TGCAGCGTTGAAGCGGAGGGAGAAGCTTTCTTT.

This sequence joins TRBV6-5 and TRBJ2-5; 8 positions match TRBD1. There are 12 residues in the CDR3. Germline V gene data show CDR1 as MNHEY and CDR2 as SVGAGI. Germline trimming cut 6 bases from V and 6 bases from J; bases unmatched to any gene: 3. As DNA, the CDR3 is TGTGCCAGCAGAGGGGACAGGAAGACCCAGTACTTC. Encoded protein: CASRGDRKTQYF.

The chain has TRBV6-1 and TRBJ1-5; D might be TRBD1 (6 bases). From germline, CDR1 is MNHNS and CDR2 SASEGT. V gave up 0 bases and J gave up 4 bases, with 10 bases separating them. The CDR3 length is 15 residues. The CDR3 here is CASSEAPGVNQPQHF. The DNA for the CDR3 is TGTGCCAGCAGTGAAGCGCCAGGGGTTAATCAGCCCCAGCATTTT.

The rearrangement links TRBV7-2 to TRBJ1-4, with unresolved D. Trimming pared 1 base from V and 8 bases from J, leaving 17 bases between. This CDR3 is 16 amino acids long. Per the germline V gene, CDR1 is SGHTA and CDR2 is FQGNSA. The CDR3 region has the DNA TGTGCCAGCAGCTTAGAGCTACACCCCCGGGGAGAAAAACTGTTTTTT. As protein: CASSLELHPRGEKLFF.

CDR3 loop: CATSRDRTNYGYTF. CDR3 coding DNA: TGTGCCACCAGCAGGGACAGGACTAACTATGGCTACACCTTC. The J gene is TRBJ1-2, the V gene TRBV15, with 7 bases matching TRBD1. This CDR3 comprises 14 residues. CDR1 is LNHNV, CDR2 YYDKDF, per germline (reference sequence). V lost 3 bases to trimming and J lost 0 bases; unmatched junction nucleotides: 1.

The chain carries TRBV19 and TRBJ1-1; D gene ambiguous. CDR3 length: 14 residues. In germline, CDR1 is LNHDA, CDR2 SQIVND (reference sequence). Trimming cost V 6 bases and J 4 bases, with 15 bases left between them. The CDR3 is CASSTPRGVTEAFF. CDR3 nucleotide sequence: TGTGCCAGTAGCACGCCACGGGGAGTCACTGAAGCTTTCTTT.